This T cell receptor beta chain was sequenced for a study of T cell changes during pregnancy in multiple sclerosis (dated by TCRdb to between 2017 and 2020). About the study as a whole: Changes in the T cell repertoire over the course of pregnancy were examined in this study in women with multiple sclerosis.

In its sample, this clone was seen once. The specificity of this receptor is unknown. No much larger clone is present one base from it, and per-base qualities are unavailable. The germline V gene supplies CDR1 MNHEY and CDR2 SVGAGI. V is pared back by 0 bases and J by 1 base, with 12 bases lying between the germline termini. From the cysteine through the phenylalanine, the CDR3 covers 16 amino acids. The retained sequence is limited to the CDR3, 48 bases, with the frame set at the first base. Library creation used the immunoSEQ multiplex PCR assay. What TCRdb holds here is the immuneACCESS table cut down to in-frame rearrangements. Part of the clones is not present; checked against another copy, under half of the missing clones reflect an unresolved V gene, and the others are unexplained. Counted in this sample were about 50,000 clones; around 90% of them appeared once. The ten largest clones capture under 6.5% of the sample.

Source: peripheral blood, taken after pregnancy. The receptor comes from a female donor in good health, enrolled as a control in a pregnancy study. The chain was built from TRBV6-5 and TRBJ1-1, and perhaps TRBD1 as D gene, on 5 matching bases. At the DNA level, the sequence is TGTGCCAGCAGTTACTCGAGTCTGGGGGGGAACACTGAAGCTTTCTTT. It translates to CASSYSSLGGNTEAFF.